This T cell receptor (beta chain) was observed in a study of shared clonotypes between healthy human individuals. In the study overall: Per donor, three plates held CD4 naive cells, three held CD4 memory, two held CD8 naive and one held CD8 memory.

Points on this clone: Its antigen is undetermined.

The authors split each subset's genomic DNA evenly across several immunoSEQ plates. Profiling relied on immunoSEQ multiplex PCR, and the TCRdb table lists in-frame clones only, not all of them. The table has over a million clones, about 96% seen once. The study's findings and limits: It was the few donors that limited the genetic and exposure-history diversity represented. Among donors, sharing of clonotypes was expected to be affected by sequencing depth.

The sequence came from a man aged 25-40 years in good health. Sample: naive CD4+ T cells sorted from blood. Described subset: CD45RA+ positively selected.

CDR3 sequence: CSAGTGVGQPQHF. CDR3 DNA sequence: TGCAGCGCCGGGACAGGGGTAGGTCAGCCCCAGCATTTT. V is TRBV29-1 and J is TRBJ1-5; 10 bases are shared with TRBD1. This CDR3 comprises 13 residues. The V gene end was trimmed by 7 bases and the J gene end by 6 bases; junction bases not matched to a gene: 6. Germline V CDR1 and CDR2: SQVTM, ANQGSEA.